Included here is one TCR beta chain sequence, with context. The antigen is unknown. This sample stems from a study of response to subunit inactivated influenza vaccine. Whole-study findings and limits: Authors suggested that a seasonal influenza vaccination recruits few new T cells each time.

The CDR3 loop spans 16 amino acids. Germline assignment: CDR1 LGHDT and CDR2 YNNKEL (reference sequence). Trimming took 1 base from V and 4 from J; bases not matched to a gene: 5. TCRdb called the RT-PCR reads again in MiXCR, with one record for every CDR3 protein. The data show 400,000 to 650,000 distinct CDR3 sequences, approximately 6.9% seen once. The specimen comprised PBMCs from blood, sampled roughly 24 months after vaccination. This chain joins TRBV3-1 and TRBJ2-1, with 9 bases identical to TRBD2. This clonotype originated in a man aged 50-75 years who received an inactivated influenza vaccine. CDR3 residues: CASSQARGGLYNEQFF. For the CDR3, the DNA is TGTGCCAGCAGCCAAGCGCGGGGGGGTCTGTACAATGAGCAGTTCTTC.